These 9 T cell receptor beta chains share one sample of origin, sequenced in a study of blood T cell repertoires in COVID-19. Produced via immunoSEQ multiplex PCR; TCRdb's table is partial and in-frame only. There are over 85,000 clones in the sample; more than 65% occur only once, and less than 4% lies in the top ten. Sequenced material: peripheral blood. The receptors were gathered from a woman older than 75 with acute or convalescent COVID-19.

The CDR3 protein is CASSFSGGAGYGYTF. For the CDR3, the DNA is TGCGCCAGCAGCTTCTCAGGGGGCGCCGGCTATGGCTACACCTTC. The rearrangement joins TRBV5-1 to TRBJ1-2, with 8 positions matching TRBD1. This CDR3 comprises 15 residues. V gave up 2 bases and J gave up 4 bases; unmatched junction bases: 7. From germline, CDR1 is SGHRS and CDR2 YFSETQ. Full variable domain (missing parts from reference TRBV5-1 and TRBJ1-2): KAGVTQTPRYLIKTRGQQVTLSCSPISGHRSVSWYQQTPGQGLQFLFEYFSETQRNKGNFPGRFSGRQFSNSRSEMNVSTLELGDSALYLCASSFSGGAGYGYTFGSGTRLTVV.

This clone has at least ten counts. The chain links TRBV5-6 to TRBJ1-2; tentatively, D is TRBD1 (5 bases). V lost 2 bases to trimming and J lost 1 base, with 9 bases between them. CDR3 length: 14 amino acids. Germline CDR1 SGHDT, CDR2 YYEEEE. Here the CDR3 DNA reads TGTGCCAGCAGCTTTAGGGGTCTTAACTATGGCTACACCTTC. This sequence encodes CASSFRGLNYGYTF.

V gene TRBV5-8 combines with J gene TRBJ1-4; D is unclear. V was cut by 0 bases and J by 2 bases, with 11 bases left in between. Germline assignment: CDR1 SGHTS and CDR2 YDEGEE. The CDR3 consists of 16 residues. CDR3 amino acids: CASSLDMPATNEKLFF. For the CDR3, the DNA is TGTGCCAGCAGCTTGGACATGCCTGCCACTAATGAAAAACTGTTTTTT.

V is TRBV28 and J is TRBJ2-3; 7 nucleotides line up with TRBD2. The CDR3 sequence is 14 residues long. V was pared by 7 bases and J by 2 bases, with 6 bases of the junction left unmatched. Germline-derived CDR1 and CDR2 are MDHEN and SYDVKM. The CDR3 DNA reads as TGTGCCAGCACCTGGGGGGGGAACACAGATACGCAGTATTTT. Encoded protein: CASTWGGNTDTQYF.

The chain is built from TRBV6-1 and TRBJ1-2, with D possibly matching TRBD1 (6 bases). Germline CDR1 MNHNS, CDR2 SASEGT. V dropped 0 bases and J dropped 4 bases, with 12 bases sitting between them. The length of the CDR3 is 15 residues. The CDR3 protein is CASSEALQGSYGYTF. In DNA, the CDR3 is TGTGCCAGCAGTGAAGCCTTACAGGGCAGCTATGGCTACACCTTC.

The chain combines TRBV28 with TRBJ2-7; 11 nucleotides line up with TRBD2. CDR1 and CDR2 (germline): MDHEN, SYDVKM. Trimming took 7 bases from V and 4 from J; bases not matched to a gene: 12. CDR3 length equals 16 residues. The CDR3 bases are TGTGCCAGCACCCTAAAGACTAGCGGGATTCCTTACGAGCAGTACTTC. Translated: CASTLKTSGIPYEQYF.

The table lists this clone with a count of one. The CDR3 nucleotides read TGTGCCAGCAGCTTAGGTGGGACTAGCGGGAGGGATGAGCAGTTCTTC. It yields the protein CASSLGGTSGRDEQFF. The chain carries TRBV11-3 and TRBJ2-1; 16 positions match TRBD2. The J segment lost 8 bases and the V segment lost 1 base, leaving 2 bases of the junction unmatched. The length of the CDR3 is 16 residues. Germline CDR1 reads SGHNT; CDR2 reads YENEEA.

This sequence joins TRBV9 and TRBJ1-2, with TRBD1 identical over 7 bases. The CDR3 has 15 amino acids. With 5 bases clipped from V and 2 bases from J, the junction kept 9 bases outside the gene matches. Germline V CDR1 and CDR2: SGDLS, YYNGEE. The DNA for the CDR3 is TGTGCCAGCAGTCGAGGAGGACAGGAAAACTATGGCTACACCTTC. As protein: CASSRGGQENYGYTF.

The chain employs TRBV19 and TRBJ2-7; TRBD1 aligns across 7 bases. The CDR3 runs 14 residues. Looked up from germline, CDR1 is LNHDA and CDR2 is SQIVND (reference sequence). Trimming took 7 bases from V and 2 from J; bases not matched to a gene: 8. CDR3: CASNPTGSPYEQYF. CDR3 DNA sequence: TGTGCCAGTAACCCGACAGGGAGTCCCTACGAGCAGTACTTC.